This T cell receptor beta chain was found in a study of immune cell composition in non-small cell lung cancer. About the study: Most cases were lung adenocarcinoma or squamous cell carcinoma. Study-level points and caveats: Top 10 clone scores and clonality were higher in squamous than adenocarcinoma.

V shed 1 base and J shed 6 bases, with 16 bases lying between them. This CDR3 is built from 15 residues. CDR1 and CDR2 from the germline V gene are LNHNV and YYDKDF (reference sequence). Assay: immunoSEQ multiplex PCR; the TCRdb copy retains only in-frame clones and omits some. The sample contains more than 7,500 clones, 65% to 70% of which appear only once. By its share, this clone is medium-sized. Its target is unknown. Sequenced input: lung tumor tissue. The V call is TRBV15, the J call TRBJ2-7, with D perhaps matching TRBD1 (5 bases). The sequence came from a human donor with non-small cell lung cancer. The CDR3 nucleotides read TGTGCCACCAGCAGAGGATCGCCAGGGATTCGCGAGCAGTACTTC. Translating gives CATSRGSPGIREQYF.